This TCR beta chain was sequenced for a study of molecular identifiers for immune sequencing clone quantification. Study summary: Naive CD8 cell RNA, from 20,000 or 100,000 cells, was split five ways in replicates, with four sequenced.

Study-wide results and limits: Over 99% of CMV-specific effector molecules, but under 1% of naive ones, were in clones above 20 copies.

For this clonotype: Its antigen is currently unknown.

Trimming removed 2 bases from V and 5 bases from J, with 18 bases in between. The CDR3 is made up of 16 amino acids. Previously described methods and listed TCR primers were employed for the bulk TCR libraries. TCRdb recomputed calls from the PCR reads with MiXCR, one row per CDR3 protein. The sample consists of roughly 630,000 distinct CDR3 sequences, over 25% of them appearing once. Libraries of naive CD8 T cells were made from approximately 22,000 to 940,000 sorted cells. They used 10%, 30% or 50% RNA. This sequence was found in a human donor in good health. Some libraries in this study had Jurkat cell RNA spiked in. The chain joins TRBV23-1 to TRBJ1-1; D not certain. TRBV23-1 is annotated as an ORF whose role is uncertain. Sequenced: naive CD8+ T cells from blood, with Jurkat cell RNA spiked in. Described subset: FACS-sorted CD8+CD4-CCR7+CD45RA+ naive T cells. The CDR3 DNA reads TGCGCCAGCAGTCAACCAACGAGGCAGGCGGGGACTGAAGCTTTCTTT. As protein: CASSQPTRQAGTEAFF.